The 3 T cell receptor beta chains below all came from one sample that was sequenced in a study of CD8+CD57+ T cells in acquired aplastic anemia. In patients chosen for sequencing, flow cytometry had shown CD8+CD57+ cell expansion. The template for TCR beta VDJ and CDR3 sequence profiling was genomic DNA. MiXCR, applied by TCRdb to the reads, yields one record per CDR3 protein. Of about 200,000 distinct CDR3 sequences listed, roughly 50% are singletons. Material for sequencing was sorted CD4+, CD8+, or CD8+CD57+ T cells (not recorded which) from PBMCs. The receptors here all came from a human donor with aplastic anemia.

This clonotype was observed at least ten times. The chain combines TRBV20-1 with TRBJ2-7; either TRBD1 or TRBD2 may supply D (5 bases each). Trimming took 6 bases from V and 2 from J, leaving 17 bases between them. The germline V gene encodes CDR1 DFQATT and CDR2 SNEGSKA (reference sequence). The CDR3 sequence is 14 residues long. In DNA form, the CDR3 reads TGCAGTGCCCCTTGGGGGAGAGCACCCTACGAGCAGTACTTC. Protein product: CSAPWGRAPYEQYF.

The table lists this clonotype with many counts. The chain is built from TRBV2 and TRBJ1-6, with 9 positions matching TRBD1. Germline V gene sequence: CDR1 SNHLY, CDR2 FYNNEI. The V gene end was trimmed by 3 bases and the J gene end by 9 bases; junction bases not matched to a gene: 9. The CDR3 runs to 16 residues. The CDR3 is CASSDTGGSWGSPLHF. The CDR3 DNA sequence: TGTGCCAGCAGTGACACAGGGGGCAGTTGGGGTTCACCCCTCCACTTT.

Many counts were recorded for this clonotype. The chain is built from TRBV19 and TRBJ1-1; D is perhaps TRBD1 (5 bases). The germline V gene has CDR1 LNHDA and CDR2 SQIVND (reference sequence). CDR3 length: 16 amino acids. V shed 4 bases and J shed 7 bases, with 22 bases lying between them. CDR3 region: CASSTSGRRQSNEAFF. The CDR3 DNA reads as TGTGCCAGTAGTACCTCCGGTCGCCGACAGAGTAATGAAGCTTTCTTT. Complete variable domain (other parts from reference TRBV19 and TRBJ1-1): DGGITQSPKYLFRKEGQNVTLSCEQNLNHDAMYWYRQDPGQGLRLIYYSQIVNDFQKGDIAEGYSVSREKKESFPLTVTSAQKNPTAFYLCASSTSGRRQSNEAFFGQGTRLTVV.